This record concerns one T cell receptor (beta chain) sequence. Antigen specificity is unknown. This entry comes from a study of cytomegalovirus exposure and HLA in healthy donors. CDR3 length equals 13 residues. The junction had 5 bases not matched to a gene; V was cut back by 4 bases and J by 6 bases. In germline, CDR1 is LGHNA, CDR2 YSLEER. The study, taken as a whole, reports: Later, TCR association rates were found to vary by HLA locus, highest for DRB1 and lowest for HLA-C. Fewer N-insertions (relative to the roughly 730-donor mean) were reportedly seen in an Asian-associated ancestry cluster in a later analysis. Researchers had no immune exposure information except CMV serostatus available. The investigators catalogued 150 or so TCR beta chains as cytomegalovirus-associated.

Amplification used 60 Vbeta primers and 13 Jbeta primers. Generated by immunoSEQ multiplex PCR, the TCRdb table keeps only in-frame clones and is missing some. This table holds approximately 120,000 clones, approximately 70% found once. J is TRBJ1-2 and V is TRBV4-3; 7 positions agree with TRBD1. The sequencing input was PBMCs. The sequence was collected from a man in his forties in good health and CMV-seronegative. The CDR3 sequence: CASSPTGFHGYTF. The CDR3 DNA follows: TGCGCCAGCAGCCCGACAGGGTTCCATGGCTACACCTTC.